Presented here are 29 T cell receptor beta chains from one specimen sequenced in a study of T cell repertoires in cytomegalovirus infection (dated by TCRdb to about 2019). The sample was run on an Illumina HiSeq 1500. TCRdb reran the public reads through fastp at Q25 and MiXCR, keeping productive beta chains. Entries are consolidated by CDR3 protein sequence, retaining the most common genes and DNA. The sample records 400,000 to 550,000 distinct CDR3 sequences, around 11% of which are singletons. Roughly 10% of the sample is held by the ten biggest clonotypes. The sequenced sample was PBMCs. All receptors derive from a human donor in good health (CMV status not recorded). Some clones in this sample may be carry-over from other donors' samples.

This clonotype was counted between two and nine times. The V call is TRBV20-1, the J call TRBJ1-4; 7 bases align to TRBD1. The V and J ends lost 2 bases and 4 bases, in that order; junction bases with no gene match: 1. Germline V gene sequence: CDR1 DFQATT, CDR2 SNEGSKA (reference sequence). This CDR3 region has 13 residues. The CDR3: CSARQGGNEKLFF. The CDR3 DNA is TGCAGTGCTAGACAGGGGGGTAATGAAAAACTGTTTTTT.

This clonotype was seen repeatedly, ten times or more. This chain uses TRBV24-1 with TRBJ1-2; D is perhaps TRBD1 (5 bases). The CDR3 totals 15 residues. V lost 1 base and J 1 base, leaving 9 bases between the germline ends. Germline CDR1 is KGHDR and CDR2 is SFDVKD. DNA for the CDR3: TGTGCCACCAGTGATTTACAGGAGATTAACTATGGCTACACCTTC. Translated, it gives CATSDLQEINYGYTF.

This clonotype was found many times. The rearrangement joins TRBV27 to TRBJ1-1, with D unresolved. The CDR3 contains 14 residues. Trimming took 0 bases from V and 1 from J, leaving 6 bases between them. From germline, CDR1 is MNHEY and CDR2 SMNVEV (reference sequence). CDR3: CASSLSSANTEAFF. In DNA form, the CDR3 reads TGTGCCAGCAGTTTATCCTCCGCGAACACTGAAGCTTTCTTT.

The rearrangement joins TRBV10-3 to TRBJ1-6; D perhaps matches TRBD1 (6 bases). This CDR3 has 15 amino acids. V was cut by 5 bases and J by 5 bases, with 13 bases left in between. Germline V CDR1 and CDR2: ENHRY, SYGVKD. CDR3 in DNA: TGTGCCATCAGTCTGGACAGTGCGGATAATTCACCCCTCCACTTT. This sequence encodes CAISLDSADNSPLHF.

This rearrangement joins TRBV10-2 to TRBJ1-3, with TRBD1 matching 7 bases. There are 16 residues in the CDR3. With 3 bases clipped from V and 4 bases from J, the junction kept 9 bases outside the gene matches. CDR1 and CDR2 from the germline V gene are WSHSY and SAAADI. The CDR3: CASSEGSRGRGNTIYF. CDR3 DNA: TGCGCCAGCAGTGAAGGTTCCAGGGGGAGAGGAAACACCATATATTTT.

This clonotype was seen at least ten times. J is TRBJ2-2 and V is TRBV6-1, with 8 bases that match TRBD2. Germline V gene sequence: CDR1 MNHNS, CDR2 SASEGT. This CDR3 contains 17 residues. After removal of 5 bases from V and 0 bases from J, the junction contained 8 bases not matched to a gene. CDR3 DNA: TGTGCCAGCAGTCGAAAACTAGCGGCCACGAACACCGGGGAGCTGTTTTTT. It encodes CASSRKLAATNTGELFF.

This clonotype occurred many times. The chain uses TRBV7-9 and TRBJ2-7, with 7 bases lining up with TRBD1. The CDR3 consists of 14 residues. V was clipped by 4 bases and J by 3 bases; unmatched bases: 6. CDR1 is SEHNR and CDR2 is FQNEAQ in the germline V gene (reference sequence). CDR3 sequence (DNA): TGTGCCAGCAGCTCCCCCCGGGACAGCTACGAGCAGTACTTC. It encodes CASSSPRDSYEQYF.

The chain is built from TRBV20-1 and TRBJ2-3; D perhaps matches TRBD2 (5 bases). This CDR3 has 15 amino acids. Germline V gene sequence: CDR1 DFQATT, CDR2 SNEGSKA (reference sequence). The V end was cut by 1 base, the J end by 0 bases, with 11 bases between. Written as DNA, the CDR3 is TGCAGTGCTAGAGTGGGAGCCCGAAGCACAGATACGCAGTATTTT. This translates into CSARVGARSTDTQYF.

This clonotype was seen at least ten times. V usage is TRBV7-9 and J usage is TRBJ1-4; 8 bases match TRBD1. Trimming cost V 2 bases and J 6 bases; bases outside gene matches: 17. CDR3 length: 19 residues. Germline V lookup: CDR1 SEHNR, CDR2 FQNEAQ (reference sequence). CDR3 protein: CASSLWRTGRTVRDEKLFF. CDR3 coding DNA: TGTGCCAGCAGCTTATGGAGGACAGGGCGGACAGTTCGGGATGAAAAACTGTTTTTT.

The chain joins TRBV6-1 to TRBJ1-4, with D uncertain. The germline CDR1 and CDR2 sequences are MNHNS and SASEGT. The CDR3 covers 13 residues. V shed 7 bases and J shed 8 bases, with 14 bases lying between them. The CDR3 nucleotides read TGTGCCAGCACCCCCCGTCCGGACGAAAAACTGTTTTTT. Translation: CASTPRPDEKLFF.

This clonotype appeared many times. The chain uses TRBV29-1 and TRBJ2-2, with 7 bases identical to TRBD2. Germline V gives CDR1 SQVTM, CDR2 ANQGSEA. The CDR3 runs to 12 residues. V was pared by 3 bases and J by 7 bases, with 2 bases of the junction left unmatched. In nucleotides, the CDR3 is TGCAGCGTTGACAGGGAGGGCGGGGAGCTGTTTTTT. It codes for CSVDREGGELFF.

On this clonotype itself: Possible read error: a much larger clone is one base away. The J gene is TRBJ2-7, the V gene TRBV7-8, with 10 bases that match TRBD2. Per germline, CDR1 SGHVS and CDR2 FQNEAQ. There are 16 residues in the CDR3. Here the CDR3 reads CANSLVGASGSYEQYF. Here the CDR3 DNA reads TGTGCCAACAGCTTAGTAGGGGCTAGCGGGAGTTACGAGCAGTACTTC.

This clonotype was counted at least ten times. This chain connects TRBV2 to TRBJ1-1; D is possibly TRBD1 (5 bases). Germline V gene lookup returns CDR1 SNHLY and CDR2 FYNNEI. Trimming removed 8 bases from V and 4 bases from J, with 14 bases in between. CDR3 length: 13 amino acids. The CDR3 loop is CASDEGRSTEAFF. CDR3 coding DNA: TGTGCCAGCGATGAGGGGCGAAGCACTGAAGCTTTCTTT. The whole variable domain, remainder taken from reference TRBV2 and TRBJ1-1, is EPEVTQTPSHQVTQMGQEVILRCVPISNHLYFYWYRQILGQKVEFLVSFYNNEISEKSEIFDDQFSVERPDGSNFTLKIRSTKLEDSAMYFCASDEGRSTEAFFGQGTRLTVV.

In this sample, this clonotype turned up many times. The chain recombines TRBV11-2 with TRBJ2-7, with a weak D call TRBD1 (5 bases). Germline V gives CDR1 SGHAT, CDR2 FQNNGV. CDR3 size: 12 residues. V was clipped by 5 bases and J by 3 bases, with 8 bases between them. Written as DNA, the CDR3 is TGTGCCAGCAGCCCCAGGGTCTACGAGCAGTACTTC. The encoded protein is CASSPRVYEQYF.

This clonotype was seen only a few times. The rearrangement joins TRBV19 to TRBJ1-6, with TRBD1 identical over 8 bases. CDR3 length: 16 amino acids. From germline, CDR1 is LNHDA and CDR2 SQIVND (reference sequence). After removal of 1 base from V and 7 bases from J, the junction contained 6 bases not matched to a gene. CDR3 DNA sequence: TGTGCCAGTAGTATAGCGGCAGGGGGCGTGAATTCACCCCTCCACTTT. Amino acid sequence: CASSIAAGGVNSPLHF.

This clonotype was found many times. The chain joins TRBV5-6 to TRBJ2-1, with 7 positions matching TRBD2. The length of the CDR3 is 16 residues. With V trimmed by 0 bases and J by 7 bases, 10 bases remained unmatched. Germline lookup yields CDR1 SGHDT and CDR2 YYEEEE. The CDR3 spells CASSLEYRDYRNEQFF. CDR3 DNA: TGTGCCAGCAGCTTGGAATATCGGGACTATCGGAATGAGCAGTTCTTC.

This clonotype turned up a few times. The gene calls are TRBV18 and TRBJ2-5; 7 bases align to TRBD1. In germline, CDR1 is KGHSH, CDR2 LQKENI. This CDR3 is 12 amino acids long. V was pared by 6 bases and J by 5 bases, with 3 bases of the junction left unmatched. DNA of the CDR3: TGTGCCAGCTCCACAGGGGTTGAGACCCAGTACTTC. Residues: CASSTGVETQYF.

The genes are TRBV29-1 and TRBJ2-6; the D is unclear. CDR1 and CDR2 (germline): SQVTM, ANQGSEA. V lost 4 bases and J 1 base, leaving 5 bases between the germline ends. The CDR3 spans 13 residues. Written as DNA, the CDR3 is TGCAGCGTTGCCCCATCTGGGGCCAACGTCCTGACTTTC. Its translation: CSVAPSGANVLTF.

Turning to this clonotype: This clone may be a read error of a much larger clone one base away. The J gene is TRBJ2-1, the V gene TRBV9; no clear D. This CDR3 has 13 residues. Germline V gene sequence: CDR1 SGDLS, CDR2 YYNGEE. Between the trimmed V and J ends, which lost 0 bases and 9 bases, there was a span of 10 bases. CDR3 nucleotide sequence: TGTGCCAGCAGCGTAGACGGTCTCAGTGAGCAGTTCTTC. Protein: CASSVDGLSEQFF.

This clonotype has at least ten counts. The chain combines TRBV19 with TRBJ1-2; tentative D call: TRBD1 (5 bases). V lost 8 bases and J lost 4, with 11 bases in between. The CDR3 runs to 12 residues. From germline, CDR1 is LNHDA and CDR2 SQIVND (reference sequence). The CDR3 DNA reads TGTGCCAGTCAAGAGGGACCCTATGGCTACACCTTC. This encodes CASQEGPYGYTF.

V is TRBV4-2 and J is TRBJ2-2; no clear D gene. The V end was cut by 2 bases, the J end by 0 bases, with 7 bases between. The germline gives CDR1 LGHNA, CDR2 YNFKEQ. CDR3 length equals 15 residues. The CDR3 protein is CASSQLAANTGELFF. Here the CDR3 DNA reads TGTGCCAGCAGCCAACTGGCCGCGAACACCGGGGAGCTGTTTTTT.

This sequence joins TRBV29-1 and TRBJ1-1; D is unresolved. Germline V gives CDR1 SQVTM, CDR2 ANQGSEA. The CDR3 spans 13 residues. V dropped 6 bases and J dropped 0 bases, with 11 bases sitting between them. CDR3: CSVRTELNTEAFF. CDR3 nucleotides: TGCAGCGTACGGACGGAGTTGAACACTGAAGCTTTCTTT.

Many counts were recorded for this clonotype. The chain joins TRBV7-8 to TRBJ2-3; TRBD2 aligns across 9 bases. Looked up from germline, CDR1 is SGHVS and CDR2 is FQNEAQ. The CDR3 runs to 15 residues. J was trimmed by 5 bases and V by 5 bases; bases with no gene match: 8. Written as DNA, the CDR3 is TGTGCCAGCAGCCCCCGAATAGCGGGAGAAGATACGCAGTATTTT. It specifies CASSPRIAGEDTQYF.

This clonotype was counted ten times or more. J is TRBJ1-6 and V is TRBV7-3; D possibly corresponds to TRBD1 (6 bases). V lost 8 bases and J lost 7, with 12 bases in between. The V gene's germline CDR1 is SGHTA and CDR2 FQGTGA. The CDR3 length is 13 residues. The CDR3 DNA is TGTGCCAGCGCCCGGGACAAAAATTCACCCCTCCACTTT. Its protein product is CASARDKNSPLHF.

At least ten counts were recorded for this clonotype. The chain recombines TRBV11-1 with TRBJ2-1; D possibly matches TRBD1 or TRBD2 (6 bases each). CDR3 size: 15 residues. Trimming took 2 bases from V and 6 from J, leaving 14 bases between them. CDR1 is SGHAT and CDR2 is FQDESV in the germline V gene (reference sequence). CDR3 bases: TGTGCCAGCAGCTTAAGGGGGGCTCTCATCAATGAGCAGTTCTTC. Amino acid sequence: CASSLRGALINEQFF. Complete variable domain (other parts from reference TRBV11-1 and TRBJ2-1): EAEVAQSPRYKITEKSQAVAFWCDPISGHATLYWYRQILGQGPELLVQFQDESVVDDSQLPKDRFSAERLKGVDSTLKIQPAELGDSAMYLCASSLRGALINEQFFGPGTRLTVL.

Points on this clonotype: This sequence may be a read error, since a much larger clone differs from it by one base. The chain is built from TRBV7-2 and TRBJ2-6; possible D gene TRBD1, 5 bases. CDR1 is SGHTA and CDR2 is FQGNSA in the germline V gene. The CDR3 contains 15 residues. CDR3 loop: CVSSVGVSGANVLTF. Written as DNA, the CDR3 is TGTGTCAGCAGCGTAGGGGTTTCTGGGGCCAACGTCCTGACTTTC. The variable domain in full, completed from reference TRBV7-2 and TRBJ2-6, reads GAGVSQSPSNKVTEKGKDVELRCDPISGHTALYWYRQSLGQGLEFLIYFQGNSAPDKSGLPSDRFSAERTGGSVSTLTIQRTQQEDSAVYLCVSSVGVSGANVLTFGAGSRLTVL.

This clonotype was detected many times. This chain links TRBV24-1 with TRBJ1-1; the D gene is possibly TRBD1 (6 bases). The V end lost 4 bases, the J end lost 14 bases, and 13 bases lay between the germline ends. There are 11 residues in the CDR3. Germline CDR1 reads KGHDR; CDR2 reads SFDVKD. The CDR3 sequence: CATSDSRTVFF. CDR3 nucleotide sequence: TGTGCCACCAGTGACTCCCGGACAGTATTCTTT.

Only a few counts were recorded for this clonotype. The chain carries TRBV20-1 and TRBJ2-7; D is uncertain. V was cut by 3 bases and J by 3 bases, with 15 bases left in between. The length of the CDR3 is 14 residues. The germline CDR1 and CDR2 sequences are DFQATT and SNEGSKA (reference sequence). CDR3 protein: CSARNVRDSYEQYF. As DNA, the CDR3 is TGCAGTGCTAGGAACGTCCGAGATAGCTACGAGCAGTACTTC.

This clonotype was counted ten times or more. V usage is TRBV5-1 and J usage is TRBJ2-1; 8 bases map to TRBD2. The CDR3 has 15 residues. Germline V lookup: CDR1 SGHRS, CDR2 YFSETQ. Losses at the gene ends were 4 bases for V and 3 bases for J; bases not matched to a gene: 6. CDR3 residues: CASSTGGGLYNEQFF. The CDR3 nucleotides are TGCGCCAGCAGCACCGGCGGGGGGCTCTACAATGAGCAGTTCTTC.